Shown below are 4 T cell receptor beta chains from a single sample sequenced in a study of OX40 agonist ivuxolimab in advanced cancers. Repertoires were generated with immunoSEQ multiplex PCR, while TCRdb's copy carries only in-frame clones and drops some. The sample has roughly 12,000 clones; 87% are singletons. The specimen comprised CD4+ or CD8+ T cells sorted from blood, sampled in a trial of the OX40 agonist ivuxolimab. The origin of the receptors is an adult with an advanced solid tumor such as melanoma, head and neck, liver or kidney cancer.

The genes are TRBV19 and TRBJ1-1; D is possibly TRBD1 (6 bases). V shed 7 bases and J shed 0 bases, with 12 bases lying between them. This CDR3 comprises 14 residues. Germline-derived CDR1 and CDR2 are LNHDA and SQIVND (reference sequence). The DNA for the CDR3 is TGTGCCAGTACCTTACAGGGCTTGAACACTGAAGCTTTCTTT. It yields the protein CASTLQGLNTEAFF.

In nucleotides, the CDR3 is TGTGCCAGCTCACCAGAGCAGAATGGGGCCAACGTCCTGACTTTC. This translates into CASSPEQNGANVLTF. The chain recombines TRBV18 with TRBJ2-6; D gene unclear. Per germline, CDR1 KGHSH and CDR2 LQKENI. The V end lost 2 bases, the J end lost 3 bases, and 8 bases lay between the germline ends. This CDR3 spans 15 amino acids. Drawing the rest from reference TRBV18 and TRBJ2-6, the complete variable domain is NAGVMQNPRHLVRRRGQEARLRCSPMKGHSHVYWYRQLPEEGLKFMVYLQKENIIDESGMPKERFSAEFPKEGPSILRIQQVVRGDSAAYFCASSPEQNGANVLTFGAGSRLTVL.

The CDR3 reads CASRGLSNEQFF. The CDR3 DNA reads as TGTGCCAGCAGGGGTCTTTCCAATGAGCAGTTCTTC. The rearrangement links TRBV6-5 to TRBJ2-1; D is unresolved. This CDR3 comprises 12 residues. V was cut by 6 bases and J by 6 bases, with 9 bases left in between. Per germline, CDR1 MNHEY and CDR2 SVGAGI.

This chain joins TRBV2 and TRBJ1-5, with 10 bases fitting TRBD1. The trim removed 6 bases at V and 11 bases at J, leaving 10 bases unmatched. The germline CDR1 and CDR2 sequences are SNHLY and FYNNEI. There are 14 residues in the CDR3. The CDR3 loop reads CASRAGTGAGSQHF. The CDR3 DNA follows: TGTGCCAGCAGGGCCGGGACAGGGGCCGGGTCCCAGCATTTT.